The 6 T cell receptor beta chains in this list originate from one sample, sequenced in a study of blood T cell repertoires in COVID-19. Produced via immunoSEQ multiplex PCR; TCRdb's table is partial and in-frame only. The data hold about 240,000 clones, with 75% to 90% observed a single time. Sequencing was done on a sample of peripheral blood. These receptors were taken from a man aged 60-69 years who had recovered from COVID-19.

The chain employs TRBV24-1 and TRBJ1-5; tentative D call: TRBD1 (5 bases). CDR1 is KGHDR and CDR2 is SFDVKD in the germline V gene. The CDR3 extends over 16 amino acids. Trimming stripped 0 bases from V and 0 bases from J, with 8 bases between. CDR3 DNA sequence: TGTGCCACCAGTGATTTGTACAGGTATAGCAATCAGCCCCAGCATTTT. This codes for CATSDLYRYSNQPQHF.

This clone was detected only once. The genes are TRBV18 and TRBJ1-1; D is unclear. The V gene lost 2 bases and the J gene lost 0 bases, with 4 bases spanning the gap. The CDR3 loop spans 13 amino acids. CDR1 and CDR2 from the germline V gene are KGHSH and LQKENI. The CDR3 region has the DNA TGTGCCAGCTCACCAAGCTTGAACACTGAAGCTTTCTTT. It specifies CASSPSLNTEAFF. Looking up the rest from reference TRBV18 and TRBJ1-1 gives the full variable domain: NAGVMQNPRHLVRRRGQEARLRCSPMKGHSHVYWYRQLPEEGLKFMVYLQKENIIDESGMPKERFSAEFPKEGPSILRIQQVVRGDSAAYFCASSPSLNTEAFFGQGTRLTVV.

The DNA for the CDR3 is TGTGCCAGCAGATCCGGGACAGGGTTTAATAGCAATCAGCCCCAGCATTTT. It codes for CASRSGTGFNSNQPQHF. The V call is TRBV2, the J call TRBJ1-5, with 9 bases lining up with TRBD1. The CDR3 spans 17 residues. CDR1 is SNHLY, CDR2 FYNNEI, per germline. V shed 6 bases and J 0 bases; nucleotides not matched to a gene: 9.

The chain uses TRBV11-1 and TRBJ2-5; tentative D call: TRBD2 (6 bases). Trimming removed 5 bases at V and 9 bases at J, with 19 bases between. Per the germline V gene, CDR1 is SGHAT and CDR2 is FQDESV (reference sequence). This CDR3 is 14 amino acids long. The CDR3 region is CASSAAGRAEAQYF. The CDR3 nucleotides are TGTGCCAGCAGCGCAGCGGGCAGGGCCGAGGCCCAGTACTTC.

This clone appeared once. The rearrangement uses TRBV9 and TRBJ1-2; unclear D gene. Germline CDR1 and CDR2: SGDLS and YYNGEE. Between the trimmed V and J ends, which lost 4 bases and 5 bases, there was a span of 18 bases. There are 15 residues in the CDR3. CDR3 residues: CASSSTRSRIYGYTF. The CDR3 DNA reads TGTGCCAGCAGCTCAACCCGGTCCAGGATTTATGGCTACACCTTC.

V is TRBV5-1 and J is TRBJ1-3; 8 positions match TRBD1. Looked up from germline, CDR1 is SGHRS and CDR2 is YFSETQ. With V trimmed by 4 bases and J by 0 bases, 12 bases remained unmatched. The CDR3 length is 18 residues. CDR3 nucleotide sequence: TGCGCCAGCAGCGCCTGGACAGGGACCGGGAGCTCTGGAAACACCATATATTTT. Translating it yields CASSAWTGTGSSGNTIYF. Combining the CDR3 with reference TRBV5-1 and TRBJ1-3 gives the whole variable domain KAGVTQTPRYLIKTRGQQVTLSCSPISGHRSVSWYQQTPGQGLQFLFEYFSETQRNKGNFPGRFSGRQFSNSRSEMNVSTLELGDSALYLCASSAWTGTGSSGNTIYFGEGSWLTVV.